Each of the 21 T cell receptor beta chains below was sequenced from the same sample in a study of T cells in Graves' hyperthyroidism and ophthalmopathy. TCR beta CDR3 sequences were amplified from RNA transcripts. During a first-round RT-PCR of the TCR CDR3, the HTBI primer set was used. TCRdb re-called the multiplex PCR reads with MiXCR, one entry per CDR3 protein. The sample consists of fewer than 350,000 distinct CDR3 sequences, approximately 22% of them appearing once. Material: blood. The receptors stem from a woman aged 45-59 years with Graves' hyperthyroidism.

This clonotype was observed many times. The chain combines TRBV29-1 with TRBJ1-1; no definite D call. The CDR3 sequence is 13 residues long. CDR1 and CDR2 (germline): SQVTM, ANQGSEA. Trimming cost V 6 bases and J 8 bases, with 19 bases left between them. CDR3 in amino acids: CSVDDRTVREAFF. In DNA form, the CDR3 reads TGCAGCGTCGATGACCGGACCGTTAGAGAAGCTTTCTTT.

The table lists this clonotype with many counts. The V gene is TRBV3-1, the J gene TRBJ1-5, with a weak D call TRBD1 (5 bases). CDR3 length: 16 residues. CDR1 LGHDT and CDR2 YNNKEL come from the germline V gene (reference sequence). V was cut by 0 bases and J by 2 bases, with 11 bases left in between. CDR3 sequence reads: CASSQEWGRGNQPQHF. Here the CDR3 DNA reads TGTGCCAGCAGCCAAGAATGGGGCAGGGGCAATCAGCCCCAGCATTTT.

The gene calls are TRBV24-1 and TRBJ2-3; tentatively, D is TRBD1 or TRBD2 (5 bases each). V lost 0 bases to trimming and J lost 3 bases, with 12 bases between them. Germline V lookup: CDR1 KGHDR, CDR2 SFDVKD. The CDR3 contains 16 residues. CDR3 sequence: CATSDLRGEGTDTQYF. CDR3 nucleotide sequence: TGTGCCACCAGTGATTTGAGGGGAGAGGGAACAGATACGCAGTATTTT.

The gene calls are TRBV28 and TRBJ2-7; 8 bases are shared with TRBD2. The V and J ends lost 4 bases and 1 base, in that order; junction bases with no gene match: 3. Germline CDR1 MDHEN, CDR2 SYDVKM. The CDR3 length is 14 residues. The DNA of the CDR3 is TGTGCCAGCAGTTCGGGACTAGAATCCTACGAGCAGTACTTC. Protein product: CASSSGLESYEQYF.

J is TRBJ2-5 and V is TRBV28, with 7 bases that match TRBD1. Germline-derived CDR1 and CDR2 are MDHEN and SYDVKM. V shed 4 bases, J shed 5 bases, and the junction held 10 bases outside the gene matches. The CDR3 has 15 residues. CDR3 DNA sequence: TGTGCCAGCAGTTCACCGGGACAGTATGGGGAGACCCAGTACTTC. It specifies CASSSPGQYGETQYF.

The table lists this clonotype with a few counts. The rearrangement links TRBV30 to TRBJ2-4; D is unresolved. CDR1 is GTSNPN and CDR2 is SVGIG in the germline V gene (reference sequence). CDR3 length: 16 amino acids. V gave up 2 bases and J gave up 0 bases, with 14 bases separating them. In nucleotides, the CDR3 is TGTGCCTGGAGTCCAACAGTCCCCTTAGCCAAAAACATTCAGTACTTC. Residues: CAWSPTVPLAKNIQYF.

Comments on this clonotype: Just one base apart from a much larger clone, this may be a read error. The genes are TRBV12-3 or TRBV12-4 and TRBJ2-7; D not resolved. The CDR3 is 13 residues long. Trimming removed 3 bases from V and 2 bases from J, with 8 bases in between. The DNA for the CDR3 is TGTGCCAGCAGTTTCGACGGAACCTACGAGCAGTACTTC. Amino acid sequence: CASSFDGTYEQYF.

This clonotype was counted a single time. The junction departs from the called germline gene at one end, perhaps through a read error. The V gene is TRBV11-2, the J gene TRBJ1-6, with D maybe TRBD1 (5 bases). The CDR3 sequence is 15 residues long. CDR1 is SGHAT and CDR2 is FQNNGV in the germline V gene. The CDR3 loop is CAGSLEGDHNSPLHF. The CDR3 DNA follows: TGTGCCGGCAGCTTAGAAGGGGATCATAATTCACCCCTCCACTTT.

Many counts were recorded for this clonotype. The chain employs TRBV11-2 and TRBJ1-1; weak D call: TRBD1 (6 bases). V was trimmed by 1 base and J by 4 bases, leaving 19 bases between them. Germline loops: CDR1 SGHAT, CDR2 FQNNGV. The CDR3 totals 17 residues. The DNA of the CDR3 is TGTGCCAGCAGCTTAGTATTTCCGGGGGCGCGGGGCACTGAAGCTTTCTTT. Translation gives CASSLVFPGARGTEAFF.

The V and J genes are TRBV2 and TRBJ2-2; 8 positions match TRBD1. After removal of 6 bases from V and 0 bases from J, the junction contained 6 bases not matched to a gene. CDR1 is SNHLY and CDR2 is FYNNEI in the germline V gene. CDR3 length equals 16 residues. CDR3 sequence (DNA): TGTGCCAGCAGCGCCTCAGGGGGCCCGAACACCGGGGAGCTGTTTTTT. Amino acids: CASSASGGPNTGELFF.

The chain has TRBV2 and TRBJ2-3; D is unclear. Germline assignment: CDR1 SNHLY and CDR2 FYNNEI. This CDR3 spans 13 amino acids. The V end was cut by 7 bases, the J end by 2 bases, with 10 bases between. The CDR3 DNA follows: TGTGCCAGCAAATATGGATTCACAGATACGCAGTATTTT. As protein: CASKYGFTDTQYF.

The rearrangement links TRBV25-1 to TRBJ2-2, with D uncertain. CDR1 MGHDK and CDR2 SYGVNS come from the germline V gene. This CDR3 has 13 residues. The V and J ends lost 9 bases and 0 bases respectively, with 8 bases between them. CDR3 nucleotide sequence: TGTGCCAGTACAGCTGCGAACACCGGGGAGCTGTTTTTT. This codes for CASTAANTGELFF.

This clonotype has at least ten counts. The rearrangement joins TRBV28 to TRBJ2-4; D may be TRBD2 (6 bases). This CDR3 contains 17 residues. Trimming pared 5 bases from V and 3 bases from J, leaving 20 bases between. Germline V CDR1 and CDR2: MDHEN, SYDVKM. CDR3 coding DNA: TGTGCCAGCAGTCCTCTGGCAAATTGGCGGGACAAAAACATTCAGTACTTC. It translates to CASSPLANWRDKNIQYF.

The rearrangement uses TRBV5-5 and TRBJ2-3, with a weak D call TRBD1 (5 bases). V was shortened by 4 bases and J by 4 bases, with 13 bases between the two germline ends. The CDR3 has 14 residues. The germline V gene encodes CDR1 SGHKS and CDR2 YYEKEE (reference sequence). The CDR3 sequence is CASSLQEPPDTQYF. CDR3 nucleotide sequence: TGTGCCAGCAGCCTACAGGAGCCCCCAGATACGCAGTATTTT.

The rearrangement links TRBV4-1 to TRBJ2-3; TRBD2 matches at 9 bases. The germline V gene encodes CDR1 MGHRA and CDR2 YSYEKL. This CDR3 contains 19 residues. The V segment lost 2 bases and the J segment 3 bases; nucleotides outside the gene matches: 15. CDR3 in DNA: TGCGCCAGCAGCCAAAGGGAGGCTAGCGGGGCCCTGAAGACAGATACGCAGTATTTT. Its protein product is CASSQREASGALKTDTQYF.

The chain employs TRBV5-1 and TRBJ2-3; D remains ambiguous. Germline V gene data show CDR1 as SGHRS and CDR2 as YFSETQ. V was pared by 4 bases and J by 2 bases, with 11 bases between. The CDR3 extends over 14 amino acids. CDR3 sequence: CASSTVSLTDTQYF. The CDR3 nucleotides are TGCGCCAGCAGCACCGTGAGCCTCACAGATACGCAGTATTTT.

This clonotype was counted a few times. The J gene is TRBJ2-7, the V gene TRBV30, with D uncertain. The V end lost 4 bases, the J end lost 0 bases, and 10 bases lay between the germline ends. This CDR3 region has 13 residues. CDR1 is GTSNPN and CDR2 is SVGIG in the germline V gene (reference sequence). The CDR3, as DNA: TGTGCCTGGACCCGACTGAGCTCCTACGAGCAGTACTTC. It is translated as CAWTRLSSYEQYF. Variable domain in full (rest from reference TRBV30 and TRBJ2-7): SQTIHQWPATLVQPVGSPLSLECTVEGTSNPNLYWYRQAAGRGLQLLFYSVGIGQISSEVPQNLSASRPQDRQFILSSKKLLLSDSGFYLCAWTRLSSYEQYFGPGTRLTVT.

This clonotype has more than one count but fewer than ten. The chain links TRBV6-1 to TRBJ2-1; TRBD2 might be the D (5 bases). V was trimmed by 10 bases and J by 2 bases, leaving 18 bases between them. CDR1 is MNHNS and CDR2 is SASEGT in the germline V gene. There are 15 residues in the CDR3. The CDR3 loop is CATGIGLSPYNEQFF. CDR3 bases: TGTGCCACGGGAATCGGACTTTCCCCCTACAATGAGCAGTTCTTC.

The chain links TRBV19 to TRBJ2-5; no clear D. The CDR3 sequence is 14 residues long. Looked up from germline, CDR1 is LNHDA and CDR2 is SQIVND (reference sequence). Trimming pared 1 base from V and 1 base from J, leaving 7 bases between. DNA of the CDR3: TGTGCCAGTAGTATAGGACTTCTCCAAGAGACCCAGTACTTC. Protein sequence: CASSIGLLQETQYF.

This clonotype was seen many times. The CDR3 nucleotides are TGTGCCAGCATAGAGACAGGGTTTGAATACGAGCAGTACTTC. Translated, it gives CASIETGFEYEQYF. The chain recombines TRBV6-1 with TRBJ2-7, with TRBD1 matching 7 bases. Germline CDR1 reads MNHNS; CDR2 reads SASEGT. CDR3 size: 14 residues. V was clipped by 7 bases and J by 4 bases; unmatched bases: 10.

This clonotype was detected ten times or more. The chain uses TRBV11-3 and TRBJ1-6; the match to TRBD1 covers 11 bases. CDR1 is SGHNT, CDR2 YENEEA, per germline. Losses at the gene ends were 5 bases for V and 10 bases for J; bases not matched to a gene: 10. The CDR3 runs to 16 residues. For the CDR3, the DNA is TGTGCCAGCAGCCTCCAGCCCGGGACAGGGGGATCACCCCTCCACTTT. The encoded protein is CASSLQPGTGGSPLHF.